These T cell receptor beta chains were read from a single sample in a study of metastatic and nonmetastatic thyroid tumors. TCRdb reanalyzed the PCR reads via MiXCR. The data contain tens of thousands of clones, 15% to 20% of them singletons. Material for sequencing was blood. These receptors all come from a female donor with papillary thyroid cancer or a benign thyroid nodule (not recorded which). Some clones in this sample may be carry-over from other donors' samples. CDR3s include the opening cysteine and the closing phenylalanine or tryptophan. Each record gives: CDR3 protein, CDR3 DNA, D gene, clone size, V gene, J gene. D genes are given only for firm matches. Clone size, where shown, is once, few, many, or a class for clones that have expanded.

CDR3aa: CASSQDLGTSNEQFF
CDR3nt: TGTGCCAGCAGCCAAGATCTGGGCACAAGTAATGAGCAGTTCTTC
d_gene: .
abundance: .
v_gene: TRBV4-2
j_gene: TRBJ2-1

CDR3aa: CASSPSGKVSGNTIYF
CDR3nt: TGTGCCAGCAGTCCCTCAGGGAAAGTCTCTGGAAACACCATATATTTT
d_gene: .
abundance: medium-sized
v_gene: TRBV28
j_gene: TRBJ1-3

CDR3aa: CASSLAVTENTGELFF
CDR3nt: TGCGCCAGCAGCTTGGCCGTTACAGAAAACACTGGGGAGCTGTTTTTT
d_gene: .
abundance: once
v_gene: TRBV5-1
j_gene: TRBJ2-2

CDR3aa: CASSPYRGREGNEQFF
CDR3nt: TGTGCCAGCAGCCCGTACCGGGGGAGGGAAGGGAATGAGCAGTTCTTC
d_gene: TRBD2
abundance: many
v_gene: TRBV9
j_gene: TRBJ2-1

CDR3aa: CASSLSGGGYTF
CDR3nt: TGTGCCAGCAGTTTATCGGGGGGAGGCTACACCTTC
d_gene: .
abundance: many
v_gene: TRBV28
j_gene: TRBJ1-2

CDR3aa: CASSQDRGRQETQYF
CDR3nt: TGTGCCAGCAGCCAAGACAGGGGGCGTCAAGAGACCCAGTACTTC
d_gene: TRBD1
abundance: many
v_gene: TRBV3-1
j_gene: TRBJ2-5

CDR3aa: CASSNGNTEAFF
CDR3nt: TGTGCCAGCAGCAACGGGAACACTGAAGCTTTCTTT
d_gene: .
abundance: many
v_gene: TRBV12-3/TRBV12-4
j_gene: TRBJ1-1

CDR3aa: CASNVGGRGKEETQYF
CDR3nt: TGTGCCAGCAACGTAGGGGGGAGAGGGAAGGAAGAGACCCAGTACTTC
d_gene: .
abundance: few
v_gene: TRBV9
j_gene: TRBJ2-5

CDR3aa: CASSYSRSYEQYF
CDR3nt: TGTGCCAGCAGTTACTCGCGCTCCTACGAGCAGTACTTC
d_gene: .
abundance: few
v_gene: TRBV6-2/TRBV6-3
j_gene: TRBJ2-7

CDR3aa: CASSQRQGWEQYF
CDR3nt: TGCGCCAGCAGCCAAAGACAGGGTTGGGAGCAGTACTTC
d_gene: TRBD1
abundance: once
v_gene: TRBV4-1
j_gene: TRBJ2-7

CDR3aa: CASSQALGQGYEQYF
CDR3nt: TGCGCCAGCAGCCAAGCACTGGGACAGGGGTACGAGCAGTACTTC
d_gene: TRBD1
abundance: many
v_gene: TRBV4-1
j_gene: TRBJ2-7

CDR3aa: CSVDRAGGRSTQPQHF
CDR3nt: TGCAGCGTTGATCGGGCAGGGGGAAGGAGCACTCAGCCCCAGCATTTT
d_gene: TRBD1
abundance: many
v_gene: TRBV29-1
j_gene: TRBJ1-5

CDR3aa: CASSLGQGADTQYF
CDR3nt: TGCGCCAGCAGCTTGGGCCAGGGGGCAGATACGCAGTATTTT
d_gene: TRBD1
abundance: many
v_gene: TRBV5-1
j_gene: TRBJ2-3

CDR3aa: CASSPITGLNTEAFF
CDR3nt: TGTGCCAGCAGTCCTATAACAGGGTTAAACACTGAAGCTTTCTTT
d_gene: .
abundance: many
v_gene: TRBV9
j_gene: TRBJ1-1

CDR3aa: CASTHGGGVGTNEKLFF
CDR3nt: TGTGCCAGCACTCACGGGGGCGGTGTGGGGACTAATGAAAAACTGTTTTTT
d_gene: .
abundance: many
v_gene: TRBV7-9
j_gene: TRBJ1-4

CDR3aa: CASSQEGTGISPLHF
CDR3nt: TGCGCCAGCAGCCAAGAAGGGACAGGGATTTCACCCCTCCACTTT
d_gene: TRBD1
abundance: many
v_gene: TRBV4-1
j_gene: TRBJ1-6

CDR3aa: CASSLVAGAGAYEQYF
CDR3nt: TGTGCCAGCAGCTTAGTTGCCGGGGCAGGGGCCTACGAGCAGTACTTC
d_gene: .
abundance: .
v_gene: TRBV11-2
j_gene: TRBJ2-7

CDR3aa: CASRRGQGALGTEAFF
CDR3nt: TGTGCCAGTCGCCGCGGACAGGGGGCGTTGGGCACTGAAGCTTTCTTT
d_gene: TRBD1
abundance: many
v_gene: TRBV9
j_gene: TRBJ1-1

CDR3aa: CASSFETGSDEQFF
CDR3nt: TGTGCCAGCAGCTTCGAGACAGGGTCCGATGAGCAGTTCTTC
d_gene: TRBD1
abundance: many
v_gene: TRBV11-2
j_gene: TRBJ2-1

CDR3aa: CASSRTGAVSYEKLFF
CDR3nt: TGTGCCAGCAGTAGGACAGGGGCGGTGTCGTATGAAAAACTGTTTTTT
d_gene: TRBD1
abundance: many
v_gene: TRBV28
j_gene: TRBJ1-4

CDR3aa: CATLAGGPYEQYF
CDR3nt: TGTGCCACCCTAGCGGGAGGCCCCTACGAGCAGTACTTC
d_gene: TRBD2
abundance: medium-sized
v_gene: TRBV6-2/TRBV6-3
j_gene: TRBJ2-7

CDR3aa: CASSLSWAYTDTQYF
CDR3nt: TGTGCCAGCAGCTTAAGCTGGGCATACACAGATACGCAGTATTTT
d_gene: .
abundance: .
v_gene: TRBV7-8
j_gene: TRBJ2-3

CDR3aa: CASSLGWPISTDTQYF
CDR3nt: TGTGCCAGCAGCTTGGGCTGGCCCATCAGCACAGATACGCAGTATTTT
d_gene: .
abundance: many
v_gene: TRBV5-8
j_gene: TRBJ2-3

CDR3aa: CASSVREKDTGELFF
CDR3nt: TGTGCCAGCAGTGTCCGGGAGAAGGACACCGGGGAGCTGTTTTTT
d_gene: .
abundance: few
v_gene: TRBV25-1
j_gene: TRBJ2-2

CDR3aa: CASSLAVGELFF
CDR3nt: TGCGCCAGCAGCTTGGCGGTCGGGGAGCTGTTTTTT
d_gene: .
abundance: many
v_gene: TRBV5-1
j_gene: TRBJ2-2

CDR3aa: CASSSDTDTQYF
CDR3nt: TGTGCCAGCAGTTCCGACACAGATACGCAGTATTTT
d_gene: .
abundance: many
v_gene: TRBV11-2
j_gene: TRBJ2-3

CDR3aa: CASSFGSDEQFF
CDR3nt: TGTGCCAGCAGCTTCGGTTCCGATGAGCAGTTCTTC
d_gene: .
abundance: many
v_gene: TRBV13
j_gene: TRBJ2-1

CDR3aa: CASSPYSASGERYEQYF
CDR3nt: TGTGCCAGCAGCCCATATTCAGCTAGCGGGGAACGTTACGAGCAGTACTTC
d_gene: TRBD2
abundance: .
v_gene: TRBV11-1
j_gene: TRBJ2-7

CDR3aa: CASKWDGQGNQPQHF
CDR3nt: TGTGCCAGTAAGTGGGACGGACAGGGGAACCAGCCCCAGCATTTT
d_gene: TRBD1
abundance: many
v_gene: TRBV19
j_gene: TRBJ1-5

CDR3aa: CASIVQGLRPNEQFF
CDR3nt: TGTGCCAGCATCGTCCAGGGACTACGACCCAATGAGCAGTTCTTC
d_gene: TRBD2
abundance: many
v_gene: TRBV5-8
j_gene: TRBJ2-1

CDR3aa: CASSEARINQPQHF
CDR3nt: TGTGCCAGCAGTGAAGCCCGCATTAATCAGCCCCAGCATTTT
d_gene: .
abundance: .
v_gene: TRBV6-1
j_gene: TRBJ1-5

CDR3aa: CASSPEGQGADTQYF
CDR3nt: TGTGCCAGCAGCCCTGAAGGACAGGGGGCAGATACGCAGTATTTT
d_gene: TRBD1
abundance: many
v_gene: TRBV9
j_gene: TRBJ2-3

CDR3aa: CASSPPDGGTRYEQYF
CDR3nt: TGTGCCAGCAGCCCGCCGGACGGGGGGACCCGGTACGAGCAGTACTTC
d_gene: TRBD2
abundance: many
v_gene: TRBV7-2
j_gene: TRBJ2-7

CDR3aa: CAQGASGRRRTGELFF
CDR3nt: TGTGCCCAAGGGGCTAGCGGGAGACGGCGCACCGGGGAGCTGTTTTTT
d_gene: TRBD2
abundance: .
v_gene: TRBV12-3/TRBV12-4
j_gene: TRBJ2-2

CDR3aa: CASGKTGGDTGELFF
CDR3nt: TGTGCTAGTGGCAAGACAGGGGGCGACACCGGGGAGCTGTTTTTT
d_gene: TRBD1
abundance: .
v_gene: TRBV12-5
j_gene: TRBJ2-2

CDR3aa: CASSQSGLETLWEQFF
CDR3nt: TGCGCCAGCAGCCAATCCGGACTAGAAACCCTTTGGGAGCAGTTCTTC
d_gene: TRBD2
abundance: many
v_gene: TRBV4-1
j_gene: TRBJ2-1

CDR3aa: CASSRSPARGSYQHQHF
CDR3nt: TGTGCCAGCAGTCGGTCACCCGCGCGGGGGAGTTATCAGCACCAGCATTTT
d_gene: .
abundance: few
v_gene: TRBV27
j_gene: TRBJ1-5

CDR3aa: CASSQESGGHTGELFF
CDR3nt: TGTGCCAGCAGCCAAGAATCGGGGGGGCACACCGGGGAGCTGTTTTTT
d_gene: TRBD2
abundance: many
v_gene: TRBV3-1
j_gene: TRBJ2-2

CDR3aa: CASSLQRDYNEQFF
CDR3nt: TGTGCCAGCAGCTTGCAACGGGATTACAATGAGCAGTTCTTC
d_gene: .
abundance: many
v_gene: TRBV11-2
j_gene: TRBJ2-1

CDR3aa: CASSGGVTEAFF
CDR3nt: TGTGCCAGCAGTGGCGGGGTCACTGAAGCTTTCTTT
d_gene: .
abundance: .
v_gene: TRBV28
j_gene: TRBJ1-1